This TCR beta chain is from a study of blood T cell repertoires in COVID-19. Study as a whole: The United States, Italy and Spain provided the acute and convalescent COVID-19 samples. PBMCs, B-cell-depleted T cells, or T cells provided the cDNA or gDNA that made up the material.

In the authors' methods: Reference gene primer amplification gave estimated nucleated cell counts. Sequencing used immunoSEQ multiplex PCR; TCRdb keeps in-frame clones, though not all of them. From that table come the V and J calls and clone size; the DNA was used to work out D and trimming. The data show roughly 70,000 clones, approximately 90% seen once. This clone has only a few counts. The CDR3 length is 18 residues. Germline V gene data show CDR1 as DFQATT and CDR2 as SNEGSKA (reference sequence). Losses at the gene ends were 3 bases for V and 4 bases for J; bases not matched to a gene: 10. Material: peripheral blood. The genes are TRBV20-1 and TRBJ2-1; TRBD2 aligns across 15 bases. The source of this sequence is a woman aged 60 to 75 with active COVID-19. The CDR3 sequence: CSASFPGTSGRRYNEQFF. The CDR3 DNA sequence: TGCAGTGCTAGTTTCCCCGGGACTAGCGGGAGGAGGTACAATGAGCAGTTCTTC.